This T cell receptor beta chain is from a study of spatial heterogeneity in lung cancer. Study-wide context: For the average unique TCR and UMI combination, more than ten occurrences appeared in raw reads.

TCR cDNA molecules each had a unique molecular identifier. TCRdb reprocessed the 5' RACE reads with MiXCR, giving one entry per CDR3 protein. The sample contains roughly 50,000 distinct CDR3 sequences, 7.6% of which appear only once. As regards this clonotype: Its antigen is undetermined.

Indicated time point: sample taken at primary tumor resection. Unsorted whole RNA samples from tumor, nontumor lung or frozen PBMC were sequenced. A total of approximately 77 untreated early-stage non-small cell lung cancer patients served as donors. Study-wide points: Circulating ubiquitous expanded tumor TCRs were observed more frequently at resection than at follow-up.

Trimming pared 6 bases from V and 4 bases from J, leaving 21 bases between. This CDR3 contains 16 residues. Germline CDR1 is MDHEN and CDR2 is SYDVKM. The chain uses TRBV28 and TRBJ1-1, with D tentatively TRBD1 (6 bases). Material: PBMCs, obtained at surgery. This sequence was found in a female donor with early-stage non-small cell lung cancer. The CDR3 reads CASSLASGAKGTEAFF. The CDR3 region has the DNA TGTGCCAGCAGCCTAGCATCAGGGGCTAAGGGCACTGAAGCTTTCTTT.